Sequencing of this T cell receptor (beta chain) was carried out in a study of blood T cell repertoires in COVID-19. The V gene's germline CDR1 is SGHNT and CDR2 YENEEA. The CDR3 is 15 amino acids. Germline trimming cut 4 bases from V and 1 base from J; bases unmatched to any gene: 0. Profiled with immunoSEQ multiplex PCR; TCRdb holds only in-frame clones, not every one. The sample comprises about 90,000 clones, approximately 88% of which are singletons, and more than 3% rests with the top ten. What was sequenced was peripheral blood. The receptor was derived from a woman in her sixties or seventies with acute or convalescent COVID-19. The rearrangement links TRBV11-3 to TRBJ2-2; 10 bases are shared with TRBD1. The CDR3 bases are TGTGCCAGCAGCTGGACAGGGGGGAACACCGGGGAGCTGTTTTTT. This encodes CASSWTGGNTGELFF.